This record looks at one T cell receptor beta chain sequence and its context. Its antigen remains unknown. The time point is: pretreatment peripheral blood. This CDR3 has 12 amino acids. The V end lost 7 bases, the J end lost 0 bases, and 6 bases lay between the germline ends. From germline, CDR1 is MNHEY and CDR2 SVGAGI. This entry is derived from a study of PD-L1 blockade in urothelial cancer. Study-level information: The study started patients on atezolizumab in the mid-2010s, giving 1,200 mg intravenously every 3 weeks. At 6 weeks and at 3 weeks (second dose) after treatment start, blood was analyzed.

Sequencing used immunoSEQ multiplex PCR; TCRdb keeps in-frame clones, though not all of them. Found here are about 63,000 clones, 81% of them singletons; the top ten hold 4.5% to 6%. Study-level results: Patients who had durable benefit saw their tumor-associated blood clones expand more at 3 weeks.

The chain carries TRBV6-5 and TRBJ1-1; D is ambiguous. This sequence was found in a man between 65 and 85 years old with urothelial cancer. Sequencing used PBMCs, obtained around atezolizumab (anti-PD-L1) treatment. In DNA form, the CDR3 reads TGTGCCAGCACCTCTATGAACACTGAAGCTTTCTTT. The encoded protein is CASTSMNTEAFF.